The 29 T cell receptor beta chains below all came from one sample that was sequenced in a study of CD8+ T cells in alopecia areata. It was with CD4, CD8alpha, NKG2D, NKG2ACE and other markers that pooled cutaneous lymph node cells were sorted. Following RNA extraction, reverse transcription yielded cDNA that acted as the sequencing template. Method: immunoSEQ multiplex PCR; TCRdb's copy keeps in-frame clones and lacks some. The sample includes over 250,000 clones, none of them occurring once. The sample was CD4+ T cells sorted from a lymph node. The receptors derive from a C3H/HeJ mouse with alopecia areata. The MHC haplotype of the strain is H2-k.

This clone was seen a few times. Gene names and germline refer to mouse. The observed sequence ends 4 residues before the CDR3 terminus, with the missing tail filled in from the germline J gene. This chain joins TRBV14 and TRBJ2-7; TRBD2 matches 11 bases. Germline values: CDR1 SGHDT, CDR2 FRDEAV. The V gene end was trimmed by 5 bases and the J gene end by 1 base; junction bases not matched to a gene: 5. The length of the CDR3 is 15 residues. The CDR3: CASRPGLGGSYEQYF. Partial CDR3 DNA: TGTGCCAGCAGGCCCGGACTGGGGGGTTCCTAT.

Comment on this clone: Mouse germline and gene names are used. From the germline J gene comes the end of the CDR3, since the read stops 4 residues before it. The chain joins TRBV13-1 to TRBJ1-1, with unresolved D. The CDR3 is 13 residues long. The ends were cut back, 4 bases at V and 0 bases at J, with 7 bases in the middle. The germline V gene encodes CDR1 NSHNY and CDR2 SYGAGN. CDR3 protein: CASSSRTNTEVFF. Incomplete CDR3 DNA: TGTGCCAGCAGTTCCAGGACAAACACA.

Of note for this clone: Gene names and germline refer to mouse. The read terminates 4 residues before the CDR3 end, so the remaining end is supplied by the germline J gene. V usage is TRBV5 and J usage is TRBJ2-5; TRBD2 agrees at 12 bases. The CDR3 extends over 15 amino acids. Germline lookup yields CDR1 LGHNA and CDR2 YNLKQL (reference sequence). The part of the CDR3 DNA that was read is TGTGCCAGCAGCCCTCGGACTGGGGGGGGAGAC. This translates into CASSPRTGGGD. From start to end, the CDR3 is CASSPRTGGGDTQYF.

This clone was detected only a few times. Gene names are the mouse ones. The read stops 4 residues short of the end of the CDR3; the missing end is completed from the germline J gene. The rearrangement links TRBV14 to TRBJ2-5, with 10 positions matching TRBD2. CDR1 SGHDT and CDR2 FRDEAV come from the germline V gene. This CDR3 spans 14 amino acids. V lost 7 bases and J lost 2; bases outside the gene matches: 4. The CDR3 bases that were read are TGTGCCAGCGGACGACTGGGGGGCCAAGAC. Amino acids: CASGRLGGQD. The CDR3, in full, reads CASGRLGGQDTQYF. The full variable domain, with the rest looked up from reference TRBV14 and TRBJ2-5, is EAGVTQSPRYAVLQEGQAVSFWCDPISGHDTLYWYQQPRDQGPQLLVYFRDEAVIDNSQLPSDRFSAVRPKGTNSTLKIQSAKQGDTATYLCASGRLGGQDTQYFGPGTRLLVL.

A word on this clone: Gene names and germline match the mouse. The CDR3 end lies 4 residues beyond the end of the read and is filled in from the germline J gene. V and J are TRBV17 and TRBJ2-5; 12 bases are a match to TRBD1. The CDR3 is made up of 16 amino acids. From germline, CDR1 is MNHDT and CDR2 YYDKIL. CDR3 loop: CASSRDRGQGADTQYF. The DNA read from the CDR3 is TGTGCTAGCAGTAGAGATCGGGGACAGGGGGCTGAC.

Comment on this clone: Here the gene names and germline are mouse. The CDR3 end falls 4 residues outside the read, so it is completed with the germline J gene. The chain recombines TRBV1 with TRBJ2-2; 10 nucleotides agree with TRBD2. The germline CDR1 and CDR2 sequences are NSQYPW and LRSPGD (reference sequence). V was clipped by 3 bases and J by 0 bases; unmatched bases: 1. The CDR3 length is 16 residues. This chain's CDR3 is CTCSAWGGANTGQLYF. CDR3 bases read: TGCACCTGCAGTGCCTGGGGGGGCGCAAACACCGGG. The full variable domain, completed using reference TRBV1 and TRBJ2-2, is VTLLEQNPRWRLVPRGQAVNLRCILKNSQYPWMSWYQQDLQKQLQWLFTLRSPGDKEVKSLPGADYLATRVTDTELRLQVANMSQGRTLYCTCSAWGGANTGQLYFGEGSKLTVL.

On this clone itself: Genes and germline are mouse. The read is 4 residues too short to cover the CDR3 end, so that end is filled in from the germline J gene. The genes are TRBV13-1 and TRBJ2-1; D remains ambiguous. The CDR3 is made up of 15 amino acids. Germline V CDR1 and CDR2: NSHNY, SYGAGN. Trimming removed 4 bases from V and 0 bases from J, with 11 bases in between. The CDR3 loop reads CASSPTWVNYAEQFF. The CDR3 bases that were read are TGTGCCAGCAGTCCCACGTGGGTTAACTATGCT.

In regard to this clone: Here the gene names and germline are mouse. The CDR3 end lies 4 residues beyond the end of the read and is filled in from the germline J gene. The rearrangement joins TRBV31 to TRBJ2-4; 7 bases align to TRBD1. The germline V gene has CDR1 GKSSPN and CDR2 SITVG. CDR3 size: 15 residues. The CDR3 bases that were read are TGTGCCTGGAGTCCCGCCCGACAGGGACGGAAC. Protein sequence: CAWSPARQGRN. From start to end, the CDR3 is CAWSPARQGRNTLYF.

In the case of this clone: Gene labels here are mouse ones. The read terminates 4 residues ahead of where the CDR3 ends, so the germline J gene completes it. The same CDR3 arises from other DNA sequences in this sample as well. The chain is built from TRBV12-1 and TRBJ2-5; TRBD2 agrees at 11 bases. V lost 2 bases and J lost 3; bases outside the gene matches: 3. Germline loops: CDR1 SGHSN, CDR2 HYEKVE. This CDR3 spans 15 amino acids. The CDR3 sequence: CASSPTGGGQDTQYF. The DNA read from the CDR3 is TGTGCCAGCTCTCCGACTGGGGGGGGACAAGAC.

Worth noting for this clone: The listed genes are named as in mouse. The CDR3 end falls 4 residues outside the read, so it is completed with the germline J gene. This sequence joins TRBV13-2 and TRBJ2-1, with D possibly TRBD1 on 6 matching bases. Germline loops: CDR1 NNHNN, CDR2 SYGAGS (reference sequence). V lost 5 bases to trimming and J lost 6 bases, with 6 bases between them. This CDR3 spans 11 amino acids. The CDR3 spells CASGDSAEQFF. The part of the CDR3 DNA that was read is TGTGCCAGCGGGGACAGTGCT.

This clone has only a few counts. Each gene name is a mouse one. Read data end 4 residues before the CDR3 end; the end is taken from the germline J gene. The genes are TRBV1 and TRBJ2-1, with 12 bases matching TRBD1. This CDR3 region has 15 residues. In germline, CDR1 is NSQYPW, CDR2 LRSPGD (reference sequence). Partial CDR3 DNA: TGCACCTGCAGTGCGGGACAGGGGGCGGAAGCT. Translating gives CTCSAGQGAEA. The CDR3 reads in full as CTCSAGQGAEAEQFF.

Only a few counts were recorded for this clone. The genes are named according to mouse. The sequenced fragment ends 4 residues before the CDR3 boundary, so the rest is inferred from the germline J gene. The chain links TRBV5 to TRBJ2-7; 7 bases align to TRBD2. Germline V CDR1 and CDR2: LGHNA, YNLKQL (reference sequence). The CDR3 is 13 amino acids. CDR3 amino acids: CASSQPGLYEQYF. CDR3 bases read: TGTGCCAGCAGCCAACCGGGACTGTAT.

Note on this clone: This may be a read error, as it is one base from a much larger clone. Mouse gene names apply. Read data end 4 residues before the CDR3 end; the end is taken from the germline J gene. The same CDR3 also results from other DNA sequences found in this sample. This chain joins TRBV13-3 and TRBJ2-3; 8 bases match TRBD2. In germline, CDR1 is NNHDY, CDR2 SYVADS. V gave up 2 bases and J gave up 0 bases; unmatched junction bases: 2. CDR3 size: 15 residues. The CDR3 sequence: CASSDWGASAETLYF. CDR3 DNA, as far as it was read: TGTGCCAGCAGTGACTGGGGGGCTAGTGCAGAA.

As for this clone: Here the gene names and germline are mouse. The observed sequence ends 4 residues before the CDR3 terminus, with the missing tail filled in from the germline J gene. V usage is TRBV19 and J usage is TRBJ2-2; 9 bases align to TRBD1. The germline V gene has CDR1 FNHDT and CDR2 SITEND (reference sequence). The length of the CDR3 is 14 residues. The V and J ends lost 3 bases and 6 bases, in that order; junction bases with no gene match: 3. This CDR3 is CASSKTGGPGQLYF. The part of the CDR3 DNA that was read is TGTGCCAGCAGTAAGACAGGGGGACCCGGG.

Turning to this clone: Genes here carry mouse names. CDR3 sequence: CASGGGQGGAEQFF. The CDR3 bases that were read are TGTGCCAGCGGTGGGGGACAGGGAGGTGCT. The gene calls are TRBV13-2 and TRBJ2-1, with 9 nucleotides matching TRBD1. The observed sequence ends 4 residues before the CDR3 terminus, with the missing tail filled in from the germline J gene. V trimming: 3 bases; J trimming: 6 bases; junction bases outside the gene matches: 4. Germline values: CDR1 NNHNN, CDR2 SYGAGS (reference sequence). The CDR3 is 14 amino acids.

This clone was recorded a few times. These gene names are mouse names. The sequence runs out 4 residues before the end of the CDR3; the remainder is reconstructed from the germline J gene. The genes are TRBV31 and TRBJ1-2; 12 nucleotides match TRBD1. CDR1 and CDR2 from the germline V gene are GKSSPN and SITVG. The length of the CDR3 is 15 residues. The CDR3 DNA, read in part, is TGTGCCTGGAGTCTAGACGGGGACAGGGGGCAC. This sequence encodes CAWSLDGDRGH. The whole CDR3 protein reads CAWSLDGDRGHDYTF.

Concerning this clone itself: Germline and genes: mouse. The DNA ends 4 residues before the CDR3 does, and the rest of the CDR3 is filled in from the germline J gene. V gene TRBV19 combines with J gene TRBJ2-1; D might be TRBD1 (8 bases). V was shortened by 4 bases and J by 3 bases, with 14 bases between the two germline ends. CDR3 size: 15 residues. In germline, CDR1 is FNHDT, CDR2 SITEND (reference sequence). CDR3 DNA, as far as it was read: TGTGCCAGCAGTCAAAACAGGGGGGGCTATGCT. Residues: CASSQNRGGYA. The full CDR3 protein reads CASSQNRGGYAEQFF.

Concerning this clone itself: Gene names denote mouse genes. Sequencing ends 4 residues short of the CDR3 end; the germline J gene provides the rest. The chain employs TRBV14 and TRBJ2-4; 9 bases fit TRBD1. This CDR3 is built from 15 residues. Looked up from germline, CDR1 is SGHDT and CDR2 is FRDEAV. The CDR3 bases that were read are TGTGCCAGCAGGCCCTCACAGGGGGCGGAAAAC. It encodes CASRPSQGAEN. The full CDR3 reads CASRPSQGAENTLYF. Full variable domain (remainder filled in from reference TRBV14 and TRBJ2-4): EAGVTQSPRYAVLQEGQAVSFWCDPISGHDTLYWYQQPRDQGPQLLVYFRDEAVIDNSQLPSDRFSAVRPKGTNSTLKIQSAKQGDTATYLCASRPSQGAENTLYFGAGTRLSVL.

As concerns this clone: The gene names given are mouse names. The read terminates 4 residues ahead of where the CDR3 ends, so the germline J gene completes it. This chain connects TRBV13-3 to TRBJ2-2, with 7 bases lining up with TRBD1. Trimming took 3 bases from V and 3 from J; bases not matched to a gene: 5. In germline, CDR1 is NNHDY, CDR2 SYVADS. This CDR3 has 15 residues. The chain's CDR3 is CASSVDRADTGQLYF. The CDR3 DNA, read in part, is TGTGCCAGCAGTGTCGACAGGGCGGACACCGGG.

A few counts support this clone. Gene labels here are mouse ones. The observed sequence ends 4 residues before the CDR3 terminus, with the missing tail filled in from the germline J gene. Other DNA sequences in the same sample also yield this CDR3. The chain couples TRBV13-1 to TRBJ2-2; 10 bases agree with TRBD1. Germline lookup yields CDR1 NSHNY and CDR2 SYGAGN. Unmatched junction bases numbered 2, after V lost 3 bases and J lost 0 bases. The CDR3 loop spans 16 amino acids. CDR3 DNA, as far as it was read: TGTGCCAGCAGTGGGGGACAGGGGACAAACACCGGG. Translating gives CASSGGQGTNTG. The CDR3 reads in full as CASSGGQGTNTGQLYF.

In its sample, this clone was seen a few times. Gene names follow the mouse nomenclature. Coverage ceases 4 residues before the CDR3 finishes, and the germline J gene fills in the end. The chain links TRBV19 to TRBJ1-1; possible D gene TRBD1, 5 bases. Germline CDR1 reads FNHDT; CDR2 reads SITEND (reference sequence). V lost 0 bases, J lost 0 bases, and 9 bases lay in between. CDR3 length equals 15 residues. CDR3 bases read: TGTGCCAGCAGTATAGTGGGGGGAGCAAACACA. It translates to CASSIVGGANT. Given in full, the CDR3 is CASSIVGGANTEVFF.

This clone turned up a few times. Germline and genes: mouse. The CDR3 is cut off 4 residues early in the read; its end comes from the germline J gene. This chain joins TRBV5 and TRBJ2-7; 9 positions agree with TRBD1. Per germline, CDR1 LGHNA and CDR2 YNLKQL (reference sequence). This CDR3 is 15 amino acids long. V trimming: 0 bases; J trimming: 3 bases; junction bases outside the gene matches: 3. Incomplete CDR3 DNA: TGTGCCAGCAGCCAAGAACCGACAGGGGGCTAT. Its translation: CASSQEPTGGY. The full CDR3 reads CASSQEPTGGYEQYF.

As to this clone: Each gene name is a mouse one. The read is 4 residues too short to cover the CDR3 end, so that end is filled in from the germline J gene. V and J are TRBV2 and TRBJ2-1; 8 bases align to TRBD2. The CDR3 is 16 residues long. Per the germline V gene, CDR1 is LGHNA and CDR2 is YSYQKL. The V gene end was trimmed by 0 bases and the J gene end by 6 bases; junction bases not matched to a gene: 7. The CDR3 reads CASSQDWGGRGAEQFF. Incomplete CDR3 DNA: TGTGCCAGCAGCCAAGATTGGGGGGGGCGGGGTGCT.

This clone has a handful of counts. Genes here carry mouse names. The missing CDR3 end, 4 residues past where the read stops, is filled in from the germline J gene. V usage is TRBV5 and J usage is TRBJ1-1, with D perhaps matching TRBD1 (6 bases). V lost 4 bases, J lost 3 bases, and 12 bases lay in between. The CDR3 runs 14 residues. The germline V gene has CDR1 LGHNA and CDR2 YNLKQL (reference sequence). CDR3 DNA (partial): TGTGCCAGCAGCCCTCCCCCAGGGGACACA. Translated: CASSPPPGDT. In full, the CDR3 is CASSPPPGDTEVFF.

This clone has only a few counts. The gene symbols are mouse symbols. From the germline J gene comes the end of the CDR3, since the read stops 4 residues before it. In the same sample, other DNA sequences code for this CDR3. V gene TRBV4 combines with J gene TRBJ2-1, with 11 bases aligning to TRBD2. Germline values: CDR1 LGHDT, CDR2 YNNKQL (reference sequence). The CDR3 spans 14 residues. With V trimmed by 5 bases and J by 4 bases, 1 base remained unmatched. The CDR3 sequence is CASSRTGGYAEQFF. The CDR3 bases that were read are TGTGCCAGCAGCAGGACTGGGGGGTATGCT. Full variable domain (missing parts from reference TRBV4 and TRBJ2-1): ETAVFQTPNYHVTQVGNEVSFNCKQTLGHDTMYWYKQDSKKLLKIMFSYNNKQLIVNETVPRRFSPQSSDKAHLNLRIKSVEPEDSAVYLCASSRTGGYAEQFFGPGTRLTVL.

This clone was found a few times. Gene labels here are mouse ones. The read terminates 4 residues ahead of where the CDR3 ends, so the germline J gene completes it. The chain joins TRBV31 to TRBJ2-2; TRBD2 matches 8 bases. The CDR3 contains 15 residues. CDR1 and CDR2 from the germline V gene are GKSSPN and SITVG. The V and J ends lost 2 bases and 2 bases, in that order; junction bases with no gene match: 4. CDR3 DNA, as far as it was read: TGTGCCTGGAGTAGGGGACTGGCTAACACCGGG. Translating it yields CAWSRGLANTG. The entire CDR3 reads CAWSRGLANTGQLYF.

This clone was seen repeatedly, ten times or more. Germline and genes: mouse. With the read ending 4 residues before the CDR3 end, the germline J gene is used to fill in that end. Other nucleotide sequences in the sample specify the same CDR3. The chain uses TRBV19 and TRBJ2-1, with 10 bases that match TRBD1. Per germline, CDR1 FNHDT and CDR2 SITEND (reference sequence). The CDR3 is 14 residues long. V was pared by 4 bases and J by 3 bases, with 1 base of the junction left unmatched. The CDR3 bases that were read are TGTGCCAGCAGTCGGACAGGGGGCTATGCT. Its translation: CASSRTGGYA. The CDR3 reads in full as CASSRTGGYAEQFF.

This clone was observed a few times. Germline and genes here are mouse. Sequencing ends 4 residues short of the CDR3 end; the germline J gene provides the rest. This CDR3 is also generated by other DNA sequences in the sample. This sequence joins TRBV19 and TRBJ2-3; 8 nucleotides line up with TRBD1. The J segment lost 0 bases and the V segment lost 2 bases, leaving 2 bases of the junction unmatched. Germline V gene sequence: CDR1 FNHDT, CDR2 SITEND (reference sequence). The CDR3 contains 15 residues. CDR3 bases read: TGTGCCAGCAGTATGACAGGGGCTAGTGCAGAA. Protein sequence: CASSMTGASAE. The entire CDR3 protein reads CASSMTGASAETLYF.

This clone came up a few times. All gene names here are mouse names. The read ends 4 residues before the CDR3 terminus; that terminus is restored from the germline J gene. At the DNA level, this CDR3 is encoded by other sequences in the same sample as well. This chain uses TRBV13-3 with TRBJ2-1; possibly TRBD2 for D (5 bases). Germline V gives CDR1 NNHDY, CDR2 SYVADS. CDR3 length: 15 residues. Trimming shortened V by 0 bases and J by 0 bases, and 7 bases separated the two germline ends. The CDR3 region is CASSDALVNYAEQFF. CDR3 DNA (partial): TGTGCCAGCAGTGATGCACTGGTTAACTATGCT.